This T cell receptor (beta chain) was sequenced during a study of T cells after somatic rescue of genetic block. Method: immunoSEQ multiplex PCR; TCRdb's copy keeps in-frame clones and lacks some. Here the sample spans under 15,000 clones, about 65% being singletons. V lost 3 bases and J 4 bases, leaving 10 bases between the germline ends. CDR1 is ENHRY and CDR2 is SYGVKD in the germline V gene. The CDR3 has 13 residues. Sequencing was performed on peripheral blood mononuclear cells (PBMCs). This sequence was found in a boy younger than 18. This chain joins TRBV10-3 and TRBJ2-7; no clear D gene. CDR3 protein: CAISEGRVYEQYF. CDR3 nucleotide sequence: TGTGCCATCAGTGAAGGAAGAGTTTACGAGCAGTACTTC.